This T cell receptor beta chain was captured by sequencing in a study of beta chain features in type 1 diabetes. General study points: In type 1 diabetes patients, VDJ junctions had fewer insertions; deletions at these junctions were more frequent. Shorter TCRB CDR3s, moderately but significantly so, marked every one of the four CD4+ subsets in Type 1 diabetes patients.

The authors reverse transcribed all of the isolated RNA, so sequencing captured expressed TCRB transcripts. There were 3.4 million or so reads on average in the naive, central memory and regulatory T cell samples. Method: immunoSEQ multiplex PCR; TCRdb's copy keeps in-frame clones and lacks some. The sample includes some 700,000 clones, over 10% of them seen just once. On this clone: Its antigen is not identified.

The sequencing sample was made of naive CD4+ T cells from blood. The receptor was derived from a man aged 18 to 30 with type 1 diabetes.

CDR3 DNA: TGTGCCAGCAGCTTGACTGTTGGGCCGAATCAGCCCCAGCATTTT. It specifies CASSLTVGPNQPQHF. The rearrangement uses TRBV5-6 and TRBJ1-5; D is undetermined. The germline gives CDR1 SGHDT, CDR2 YYEEEE. The ends were cut back, 1 base at V and 4 bases at J, with 12 bases in the middle. There are 15 residues in the CDR3.